Listed here are 9 T cell receptor beta chains from one sample, sequenced in a study of early T cells in non-severe SARS-CoV-2 infection. TCRdb re-called the 5' RACE reads through MiXCR, storing one row per CDR3 protein. The sample records 95,000 to 150,000 distinct CDR3 sequences, around 14% being singletons. The sample consisted of whole blood. The receptors here all came from an adult who was a healthcare worker with PCR-confirmed SARS-CoV-2 infection or an uninfected control (not recorded which).

This chain joins TRBV2 and TRBJ2-6, with a weak D call TRBD1 (6 bases). Germline V CDR1 and CDR2: SNHLY, FYNNEI. The CDR3 is 14 amino acids. The germline V and J ends were trimmed by 5 bases and 1 base, with 6 bases remaining between them. As DNA, the CDR3 is TGTGCCAGCAGTACAGGGTCTGGGGCCAACGTCCTGACTTTC. It is translated as CASSTGSGANVLTF.

DNA for the CDR3: TGTGCCAGCAGCCAAACCCTAGGACTAGCGGATAACACAGATACGCAGTATTTT. Translation: CASSQTLGLADNTDTQYF. The chain has TRBV14 and TRBJ2-3; TRBD2 aligns across 10 bases. This CDR3 spans 18 amino acids. Trimming removed 2 bases from V and 2 bases from J; junction bases left unmatched: 10. Germline V gene sequence: CDR1 SGHDN, CDR2 FVKESK.

J is TRBJ1-1 and V is TRBV29-1; 7 positions agree with TRBD1. CDR1 is SQVTM, CDR2 ANQGSEA, per germline. Trimming removed 7 bases from V and 3 bases from J; junction bases left unmatched: 5. This CDR3 is 12 amino acids long. CDR3 DNA sequence: TGCAGCGCATCGGACAGGTACACTGAAGCTTTCTTT. It is translated as CSASDRYTEAFF.

This clonotype came up a few times. The V call is TRBV7-9, the J call TRBJ2-3; D gene unclear. Germline V lookup: CDR1 SEHNR, CDR2 FQNEAQ (reference sequence). The CDR3 has 15 amino acids. The ends were cut back, 5 bases at V and 8 bases at J, with 20 bases in the middle. The CDR3 loop is CASSPVSWEWSTQYF. As DNA, the CDR3 is TGTGCCAGCAGCCCGGTGAGCTGGGAATGGAGTACGCAGTATTTT.

The chain is built from TRBV7-8 and TRBJ1-5, with a tentative D call TRBD1 (6 bases). CDR3 length: 15 residues. Trimming took 0 bases from V and 4 from J, leaving 10 bases between them. Germline loops: CDR1 SGHVS, CDR2 FQNEAQ. CDR3 nucleotide sequence: TGTGCCAGCAGCTTAGCGCCAGGGGTAAATCAGCCCCAGCATTTT. This encodes CASSLAPGVNQPQHF.

This clonotype has more than one count but fewer than ten. The DNA for the CDR3 is TGTGCCAGCAGCGTAGGACCGGCGGGAGGGCCCCAGCATTTT. Encoded protein: CASSVGPAGGPQHF. The genes are TRBV9 and TRBJ1-5, with D unresolved. The CDR3 covers 14 residues. V was shortened by 0 bases and J by 9 bases, with 13 bases between the two germline ends. Germline CDR1 and CDR2: SGDLS and YYNGEE.

This clonotype was recorded a few times. CDR3 residues: CASSLPGLTGELFF. The DNA of the CDR3 is TGTGCCAGCAGCTTGCCAGGCCTCACCGGGGAGCTGTTTTTT. The chain combines TRBV7-2 with TRBJ2-2; D is unclear. Trimming cost V 3 bases and J 4 bases, with 9 bases left between them. Germline assignment: CDR1 SGHTA and CDR2 FQGNSA. This CDR3 comprises 14 residues. The full variable domain, in which reference TRBV7-2 and TRBJ2-2 provide the parts outside the CDR3, is GAGVSQSPSNKVTEKGKDVELRCDPISGHTALYWYRQSLGQGLEFLIYFQGNSAPDKSGLPSDRFSAERTGGSVSTLTIQRTQQEDSAVYLCASSLPGLTGELFFGEGSRLTVL.

This clonotype occurred many times. This rearrangement joins TRBV30 to TRBJ1-4, with TRBD1 matching over 8 bases. Germline V gene lookup returns CDR1 GTSNPN and CDR2 SVGIG (reference sequence). The CDR3 length is 14 residues. Trimming removed 8 bases from V and 1 base from J; junction bases left unmatched: 6. CDR3 DNA: TGTGCCCGCTCCGGACAGGGAACTAATGAAAAACTGTTTTTT. Translation gives CARSGQGTNEKLFF.

This clonotype was observed a handful of times. This rearrangement joins TRBV27 to TRBJ1-1, with TRBD1 matching over 10 bases. The CDR3 length is 14 residues. Germline CDR1 and CDR2: MNHEY and SMNVEV (reference sequence). V was clipped by 5 bases and J by 1 base; unmatched bases: 1. CDR3 nucleotide sequence: TGTGCCAGCAGTAGGGACAGGGGGAACACTGAAGCTTTCTTT. Amino acids: CASSRDRGNTEAFF.